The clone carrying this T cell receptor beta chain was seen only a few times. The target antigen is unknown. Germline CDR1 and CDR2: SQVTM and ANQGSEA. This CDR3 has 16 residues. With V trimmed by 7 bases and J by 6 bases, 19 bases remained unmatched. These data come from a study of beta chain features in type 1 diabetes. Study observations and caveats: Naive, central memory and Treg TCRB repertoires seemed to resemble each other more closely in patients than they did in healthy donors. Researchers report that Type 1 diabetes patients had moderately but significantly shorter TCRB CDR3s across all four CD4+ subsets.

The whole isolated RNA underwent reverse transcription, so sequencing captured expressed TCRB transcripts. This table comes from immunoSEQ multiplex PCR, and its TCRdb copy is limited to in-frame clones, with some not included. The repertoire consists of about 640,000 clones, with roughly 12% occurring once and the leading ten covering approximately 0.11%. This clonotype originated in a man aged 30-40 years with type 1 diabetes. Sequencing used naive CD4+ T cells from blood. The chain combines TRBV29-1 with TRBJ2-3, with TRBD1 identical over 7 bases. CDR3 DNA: TGCAGCGGAATGGGACAGCCTTTCCCCCCGTCCGATACGCAGTATTTT. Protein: CSGMGQPFPPSDTQYF.